This TCR beta chain was found in a study of blood T cell repertoires in COVID-19. Trimming stripped 5 bases from V and 1 base from J, with 9 bases between. The germline V gene encodes CDR1 LNHDA and CDR2 SQIVND (reference sequence). The CDR3 spans 14 residues. Using immunoSEQ multiplex PCR, the repertoire was profiled, and TCRdb retains in-frame clones only, with some absent. Of approximately 87,000 clones detected, roughly 90% appear once; the ten largest clones hold around 13%. The genes are TRBV19 and TRBJ1-5; D call uncertain. Sequencing was carried out using peripheral blood. This TCR came from a man between 65 and 80 years old with active or convalescent COVID-19. The CDR3 region has the DNA TGTGCCAGTAGTTATAGGGAGAGCAATCAGCCCCAGCATTTT. It codes for CASSYRESNQPQHF.